These 31 T cell receptor beta chains were sequenced from one sample in a study of beta chain features in type 1 diabetes. The entirety of the isolated RNA underwent reverse transcription, so expressed TCRB transcripts were sequenced. The assay was immunoSEQ multiplex PCR, and TCRdb's table has in-frame clones only and misses some. The data hold around 15,000 clones, with approximately 40% observed a single time. The sequenced material came from stem cell memory CD4+ T cells from blood. The receptors here all came from a woman in her thirties or forties in good health.

The V call is TRBV7-2, the J call TRBJ2-7, with 9 bases fitting TRBD1. Germline V gene lookup returns CDR1 SGHTA and CDR2 FQGNSA. This CDR3 has 14 residues. V lost 10 bases, J lost 2 bases, and 9 bases stayed unmatched. CDR3 sequence: CAISHWTGAYEQYF. In DNA form, the CDR3 reads TGTGCCATCTCGCATTGGACAGGGGCCTACGAGCAGTACTTC.

The chain has TRBV20-1 and TRBJ2-1; 7 bases map to TRBD1. The ends lost 6 bases at V and 10 bases at J; junction bases unmatched: 6. The CDR3 sequence is 11 residues long. The germline CDR1 and CDR2 sequences are DFQATT and SNEGSKA (reference sequence). The DNA for the CDR3 is TGCAGTGCCACCACAGGGGCAGAGCAGTTCTTC. It encodes CSATTGAEQFF.

The V call is TRBV13, the J call TRBJ1-2; D possibly corresponds to TRBD1 (6 bases). The germline V gene encodes CDR1 PRHDT and CDR2 FYEKMQ (reference sequence). V dropped 1 base and J dropped 1 base, with 10 bases sitting between them. This CDR3 has 15 residues. The CDR3 nucleotides read TGTGCCAGCAGCTTAGCAGGGGTTGGTAACTATGGCTACACCTTC. Amino acid sequence: CASSLAGVGNYGYTF.

This rearrangement joins TRBV5-1 to TRBJ2-2; weak D call: TRBD1 (6 bases). The CDR3 is 13 residues long. V was clipped by 3 bases and J by 8 bases, with 11 bases between them. CDR1 and CDR2 from the germline V gene are SGHRS and YFSETQ. CDR3 nucleotide sequence: TGCGCCAGCAGCTGGTCACAGGGAGGGGAGCTGTTTTTT. Translated: CASSWSQGGELFF.

The chain combines TRBV2 with TRBJ1-5; D not certain. Germline V gene sequence: CDR1 SNHLY, CDR2 FYNNEI. The length of the CDR3 is 15 residues. Trimming removed 2 bases from V and 2 bases from J, with 10 bases in between. The CDR3 sequence: CASSETGIGNQPQHF. The DNA of the CDR3 is TGTGCCAGCAGTGAAACCGGGATAGGCAATCAGCCCCAGCATTTT.

The rearrangement joins TRBV7-2 to TRBJ2-1; 9 bases align to TRBD2. V shed 5 bases and J 6 bases; nucleotides not matched to a gene: 5. Per the germline V gene, CDR1 is SGHTA and CDR2 is FQGNSA. The CDR3 totals 14 residues. CDR3 sequence (DNA): TGTGCCAGCAGCCGGACTAGCGCAGTCAATGAGCAGTTCTTC. Protein sequence: CASSRTSAVNEQFF. The whole variable domain, filled in from reference TRBV7-2 and TRBJ2-1, reads GAGVSQSPSNKVTEKGKDVELRCDPISGHTALYWYRQSLGQGLEFLIYFQGNSAPDKSGLPSDRFSAERTGGSVSTLTIQRTQQEDSAVYLCASSRTSAVNEQFFGPGTRLTVL.

This clone appeared a few times. This chain connects TRBV7-6 to TRBJ2-5; D remains ambiguous. This CDR3 comprises 12 residues. Germline V CDR1 and CDR2: SGHVS, FNYEAQ. The germline V and J ends were trimmed by 5 bases and 4 bases, with 8 bases remaining between them. The CDR3 bases are TGTGCCAGCAGCCTATACAGAGAGACCCAGTACTTC. Translating gives CASSLYRETQYF.

CDR3 DNA sequence: TGTGCCAGCAGCTCAAGACAGGGTTCCTACACCTTC. This translates into CASSSRQGSYTF. The chain is built from TRBV7-9 and TRBJ1-2; 7 nucleotides agree with TRBD1. CDR3 length equals 12 residues. Trimming took 4 bases from V and 10 from J; bases not matched to a gene: 6. From germline, CDR1 is SEHNR and CDR2 FQNEAQ (reference sequence). The whole variable domain, filled in from reference TRBV7-9 and TRBJ1-2, reads DTGVSQNPRHKITKRGQNVTFRCDPISEHNRLYWYRQTLGQGPEFLTYFQNEAQLEKSRLLSDRFSAERPKGSFSTLEIQRTEQGDSAMYLCASSSRQGSYTFGSGTRLTVV.

The chain uses TRBV5-5 and TRBJ1-2; no firm D call. V lost 0 bases and J lost 4, with 10 bases in between. Germline CDR1 and CDR2: SGHKS and YYEKEE (reference sequence). The CDR3 is 14 residues long. CDR3 loop: CASSLDIGGYGYTF. The CDR3 DNA reads as TGTGCCAGCAGCTTGGACATTGGAGGCTATGGCTACACCTTC.

The chain employs TRBV5-1 and TRBJ2-5; 12 nucleotides line up with TRBD2. Looked up from germline, CDR1 is SGHRS and CDR2 is YFSETQ. The length of the CDR3 is 15 residues. Trimming cost V 6 bases and J 3 bases; bases outside gene matches: 6. The CDR3 nucleotides read TGCGCCAGCACCGGGGGACTAGCGGGTGAAGAGACCCAGTACTTC. This gives the protein CASTGGLAGEETQYF.

The chain couples TRBV25-1 to TRBJ2-7, with 8 bases lining up with TRBD2. Germline trimming cut 3 bases from V and 2 bases from J; bases unmatched to any gene: 9. Germline V CDR1 and CDR2: MGHDK, SYGVNS. The CDR3 extends over 16 amino acids. For the CDR3, the DNA is TGTGCCAGCAGTGACAGCTCGGGACTAGGTGCCTACGAGCAGTACTTC. Encoded protein: CASSDSSGLGAYEQYF.

This clone turned up a few times. This chain joins TRBV19 and TRBJ2-3, with 7 bases identical to TRBD1. The CDR3 totals 15 residues. Per germline, CDR1 LNHDA and CDR2 SQIVND (reference sequence). Trimming at V came to 5 bases and at J to 0 bases, leaving 5 bases not matched to a gene. This CDR3 reads CASSPDRISTDTQYF. The CDR3 DNA sequence: TGTGCCAGTAGTCCGGACAGGATTAGCACAGATACGCAGTATTTT.

The chain couples TRBV6-5 to TRBJ2-7, with 10 positions matching TRBD1. V was clipped by 6 bases and J by 2 bases; unmatched bases: 7. This CDR3 has 15 amino acids. Germline-derived CDR1 and CDR2 are MNHEY and SVGAGI. The chain's CDR3 is CASSRDRGRAYEQYF. As DNA, the CDR3 is TGTGCCAGCAGCCGAGACAGGGGGCGGGCCTACGAGCAGTACTTC.

This chain uses TRBV11-2 with TRBJ1-3; a weak D match, TRBD1 (5 bases). This CDR3 is built from 14 residues. The V end lost 2 bases, the J end lost 1 base, and 6 bases lay between the germline ends. Germline CDR1 SGHAT, CDR2 FQNNGV. DNA of the CDR3: TGTGCCAGCAGCTTACAGGGATCTGGAAACACCATATATTTT. Amino acids: CASSLQGSGNTIYF. The variable domain in full, with the rest retrieved from reference TRBV11-2 and TRBJ1-3, is EAGVAQSPRYKIIEKRQSVAFWCNPISGHATLYWYQQILGQGPKLLIQFQNNGVVDDSQLPKDRFSAERLKGVDSTLKIQPAKLEDSAVYLCASSLQGSGNTIYFGEGSWLTVV.

The V call is TRBV6-6, the J call TRBJ1-5; D gene uncertain. Trimming pared 4 bases from V and 7 bases from J, leaving 11 bases between. The CDR3 sequence is 13 residues long. Germline V CDR1 and CDR2: MNHNY, SVGAGI (reference sequence). The CDR3 region is CASSLRVRQPQHF. The CDR3 DNA reads as TGTGCCAGCAGTTTGAGGGTACGGCAGCCCCAGCATTTT.

The chain links TRBV29-1 to TRBJ1-5; D gene uncertain. V was clipped by 7 bases and J by 2 bases, with 12 bases between them. Per germline, CDR1 SQVTM and CDR2 ANQGSEA. This CDR3 contains 13 residues. In DNA form, the CDR3 reads TGCAGCGCTGCCCAGGAACGCAATCAGCCCCAGCATTTT. The encoded protein is CSAAQERNQPQHF.

The chain carries TRBV9 and TRBJ2-2; 10 positions match TRBD1. The J segment lost 7 bases and the V segment lost 0 bases, leaving 6 bases of the junction unmatched. The CDR3 contains 16 residues. CDR1 and CDR2 (germline): SGDLS, YYNGEE. This CDR3 reads CASSVARQGAYGELFF. In DNA form, the CDR3 reads TGTGCCAGCAGCGTAGCACGACAGGGGGCGTACGGGGAGCTGTTTTTT.

This clone was seen a handful of times. The gene calls are TRBV15 and TRBJ2-1, with 9 bases fitting TRBD1. V lost 2 bases to trimming and J lost 8 bases; unmatched junction nucleotides: 7. Germline CDR1 reads LNHNV; CDR2 reads YYDKDF (reference sequence). CDR3 length: 15 amino acids. CDR3 DNA: TGTGCCACCAGCAGACAGGGGGACAGGGTGCATGAGCAGTTCTTC. Amino acids: CATSRQGDRVHEQFF. Full variable domain (rest looked up from reference TRBV15 and TRBJ2-1): DAMVIQNPRYQVTQFGKPVTLSCSQTLNHNVMYWYQQKSSQAPKLLFHYYDKDFNNEADTPDNFQSRRPNTSFCFLDIRSPGLGDTAMYLCATSRQGDRVHEQFFGPGTRLTVL.

The DNA for the CDR3 is TGTGCCAGCTCATCAACGGGGGGCAGCGGCACAGATACGCAGTATTTT. This translates into CASSSTGGSGTDTQYF. The chain links TRBV18 to TRBJ2-3; the D gene is possibly TRBD2 (7 bases). CDR1 is KGHSH and CDR2 is LQKENI in the germline V gene. Trimming cost V 5 bases and J 1 base, with 16 bases left between them. The CDR3 runs 16 residues.

The CDR3 protein is CASLRTGGFGYTF. The CDR3 DNA sequence: TGTGCCAGCCTTCGGACGGGGGGGTTCGGCTACACCTTC. The chain combines TRBV5-8 with TRBJ1-2; possibly TRBD1 for D (5 bases). V was trimmed by 7 bases and J by 8 bases, leaving 18 bases between them. The CDR3 spans 13 residues. Looked up from germline, CDR1 is SGHTS and CDR2 is YDEGEE.

A few counts support this clone. This chain uses TRBV6-1 with TRBJ2-1; D is perhaps TRBD1 (5 bases). This CDR3 region has 15 residues. Per the germline V gene, CDR1 is MNHNS and CDR2 is SASEGT. The germline V and J ends were trimmed by 2 bases and 4 bases, with 12 bases remaining between them. The CDR3 nucleotides read TGTGCCAGCAGTGAATTGGGTAGGGGTTACAATGAGCAGTTCTTC. It yields the protein CASSELGRGYNEQFF.

The chain recombines TRBV6-1 with TRBJ2-3; 7 bases line up with TRBD2. Germline V CDR1 and CDR2: MNHNS, SASEGT. The CDR3 is 15 residues long. V dropped 8 bases and J dropped 3; count of bases not matched to a gene: 11. CDR3 residues: CASGGDGSGTDTQYF. DNA for the CDR3: TGTGCCAGCGGGGGGGACGGATCGGGTACAGATACGCAGTATTTT.

The chain joins TRBV23-1 to TRBJ2-3; 9 nucleotides align to TRBD2. TRBV23-1 is an open reading frame whose function is uncertain. V was pared by 9 bases and J by 3 bases, with 1 base of the junction left unmatched. There are 12 residues in the CDR3. The CDR3 is CARRGGTDTQYF. The CDR3 DNA follows: TGCGCCAGGCGGGGGGGGACAGATACGCAGTATTTT.

The chain uses TRBV6-6 and TRBJ1-3, with D possibly matching TRBD1 (6 bases). The V gene's germline CDR1 is MNHNY and CDR2 SVGAGI (reference sequence). The CDR3 extends over 16 amino acids. The V end was cut by 5 bases, the J end by 7 bases, with 21 bases between. This CDR3 reads CASSTSGAGVGNTIYF. Here the CDR3 DNA reads TGTGCCAGCAGTACTTCAGGGGCGGGTGTCGGCAACACCATATATTTT.

This rearrangement joins TRBV11-2 to TRBJ2-5; the match to TRBD2 covers 9 bases. V lost 1 base and J lost 1; bases outside the gene matches: 4. The V gene's germline CDR1 is SGHAT and CDR2 FQNNGV. This CDR3 is built from 16 residues. The CDR3 DNA follows: TGTGCCAGCAGCTTAGCCCTGCGGGGGGGCCAAGAGACCCAGTACTTC. It yields the protein CASSLALRGGQETQYF.

The rearrangement uses TRBV6-5 and TRBJ2-5, with 10 bases aligning to TRBD2. The J segment lost 5 bases and the V segment lost 2 bases, leaving 5 bases of the junction unmatched. The CDR3 is 15 amino acids. CDR1 is MNHEY, CDR2 SVGAGI, per germline. The CDR3 spells CASSYLGLAWETQYF. In DNA, the CDR3 is TGTGCCAGCAGTTACCTGGGACTAGCGTGGGAGACCCAGTACTTC.

This clone was counted once. The chain joins TRBV6-5 to TRBJ2-5, with 7 nucleotides matching TRBD1. Germline values: CDR1 MNHEY, CDR2 SVGAGI. J was trimmed by 2 bases and V by 8 bases; bases with no gene match: 5. This CDR3 has 13 residues. The CDR3 DNA sequence: TGTGCCAGCGAGGGACAGATACAAGAGACCCAGTACTTC. Its translation is CASEGQIQETQYF.

This clone has more than one count but fewer than ten. The DNA for the CDR3 is TGCAGCGTTCACAACAGGGGCTCCTATGGCTACACCTTC. Encoded protein: CSVHNRGSYGYTF. The V gene is TRBV29-1, the J gene TRBJ1-2; 7 bases line up with TRBD1. The V gene's germline CDR1 is SQVTM and CDR2 ANQGSEA. The V gene end was trimmed by 5 bases and the J gene end by 4 bases; junction bases not matched to a gene: 7. The length of the CDR3 is 13 residues.

This chain connects TRBV4-3 to TRBJ2-3, with D uncertain. In germline, CDR1 is LGHNA, CDR2 YSLEER. The CDR3 covers 13 residues. Trimming stripped 5 bases from V and 4 bases from J, with 10 bases between. CDR3 region: CASSGNYADTQYF. The CDR3, as DNA: TGCGCCAGCAGCGGCAACTACGCAGATACGCAGTATTTT.

The chain recombines TRBV5-1 with TRBJ2-1; D not certain. CDR3 length equals 12 residues. Between the trimmed V and J ends, which lost 0 bases and 10 bases, there was a span of 8 bases. Per the germline V gene, CDR1 is SGHRS and CDR2 is YFSETQ. DNA of the CDR3: TGCGCCAGCAGCTTGGGAGGAACAGAGCAGTTCTTC. It specifies CASSLGGTEQFF.

The rearrangement uses TRBV6-5 and TRBJ2-3, with TRBD2 identical over 7 bases. V was clipped by 8 bases and J by 3 bases; unmatched bases: 11. Germline assignment: CDR1 MNHEY and CDR2 SVGAGI. The CDR3 consists of 15 residues. CDR3 bases: TGTGCCAGCGGGGGGGACGGATCGGGTACAGATACGCAGTATTTT. Protein sequence: CASGGDGSGTDTQYF.